The next 24 T cell receptor beta chains were all read from a single sample in a study of cytomegalovirus exposure and HLA in healthy donors. The PCR had 60 Vbeta and 13 Jbeta primers. This table comes from immunoSEQ multiplex PCR, and its TCRdb copy is limited to in-frame clones, with some not included. Of 60,000 or so clones in the sample, 65% to 85% were seen once. The sample was PBMCs. These receptors all stem from a female donor in good health and CMV-seronegative.

The chain carries TRBV5-8 and TRBJ2-1, with 8 positions matching TRBD2. The germline gives CDR1 SGHTS, CDR2 YDEGEE. This CDR3 region has 15 residues. Trimming took 2 bases from V and 5 from J; bases not matched to a gene: 6. CDR3 sequence (DNA): TGTGCCAGCAGCTTCCGACTAGCGAAGCACAATGAGCAGTTCTTC. Protein sequence: CASSFRLAKHNEQFF.

This sequence joins TRBV21-1 and TRBJ1-4; the table's D call TRBD1 went unverified against the DNA. TRBV21-1 is a known pseudogene. The CDR3 loop spans 16 amino acids. The chain's CDR3 is CASSNSRHMRNEKLFF. CDR3 nucleotide sequence: TGTGCCAGCAGTAACTCCCGACACATGAGAAACGAAAAACTGTTTTTT.

The chain employs TRBV10-3 and TRBJ1-1; D not certain. CDR3 length: 17 residues. Per germline, CDR1 ENHRY and CDR2 SYGVKD. Trimming cost V 0 bases and J 1 base, with 15 bases left between them. CDR3 in amino acids: CAISESVSAEKNTEAFF. CDR3 coding DNA: TGTGCCATCAGTGAGTCGGTGTCAGCGGAAAAGAACACTGAAGCTTTCTTT.

The chain combines TRBV2 with TRBJ1-4; 10 nucleotides align to TRBD1. Germline trimming cut 0 bases from V and 8 bases from J; bases unmatched to any gene: 3. The germline gives CDR1 SNHLY, CDR2 FYNNEI. This CDR3 has 15 residues. This chain's CDR3 is CASSEALGQGEKLFF. The DNA for the CDR3 is TGTGCCAGCAGTGAAGCTTTGGGACAGGGGGAAAAACTGTTTTTT. The entire variable domain, with the rest obtained from reference TRBV2 and TRBJ1-4, is as follows: EPEVTQTPSHQVTQMGQEVILRCVPISNHLYFYWYRQILGQKVEFLVSFYNNEISEKSEIFDDQFSVERPDGSNFTLKIRSTKLEDSAMYFCASSEALGQGEKLFFGSGTQLSVL.

Written as DNA, the CDR3 is TGTGCCAGCAGCCCCTGGGGGCCGGAGATCAGCACAAATGAAAAACTGTTTTTT. This gives the protein CASSPWGPEISTNEKLFF. The V and J genes are TRBV28 and TRBJ1-4, with D possibly matching TRBD1 (6 bases). Germline V gene lookup returns CDR1 MDHEN and CDR2 SYDVKM. The V and J ends lost 6 bases and 5 bases respectively, with 25 bases between them. The CDR3 has 18 amino acids.

The chain links TRBV7-9 to TRBJ2-7; perhaps TRBD1 as D (5 bases). Germline loops: CDR1 SEHNR, CDR2 FQNEAQ (reference sequence). The ends were cut back, 2 bases at V and 6 bases at J, with 5 bases in the middle. The CDR3 extends over 11 amino acids. The CDR3 sequence: CASSLRGEQYF. The CDR3 DNA reads as TGTGCCAGCAGCTTAAGGGGCGAGCAGTACTTC. Using reference TRBV7-9 and TRBJ2-7 for the parts outside the CDR3, the full variable domain is DTGVSQNPRHKITKRGQNVTFRCDPISEHNRLYWYRQTLGQGPEFLTYFQNEAQLEKSRLLSDRFSAERPKGSFSTLEIQRTEQGDSAMYLCASSLRGEQYFGPGTRLTVT.

The sample holds a few counts of this clone. This chain links TRBV4-2 with TRBJ1-4; 10 bases align to TRBD1. J lost 8 bases, V lost 1 base, and 7 bases had no gene match. Looked up from germline, CDR1 is LGHNA and CDR2 is YNFKEQ. This CDR3 has 16 residues. The CDR3: CASSQGQGAGGEKLFF. Written as DNA, the CDR3 is TGTGCCAGCAGCCAAGGACAGGGGGCTGGGGGAGAAAAACTGTTTTTT.

The CDR3 region has the DNA TGTGCCAGTAGTCCAGGGACAAAGGACTATGGCTACACCTTC. It is translated as CASSPGTKDYGYTF. V usage is TRBV19 and J usage is TRBJ1-2; the D gene is possibly TRBD1 (6 bases). This CDR3 comprises 14 residues. Deletions cut 5 bases from V and 3 bases from J, with 13 bases between. Germline V gene data show CDR1 as LNHDA and CDR2 as SQIVND (reference sequence).

Only a few counts were recorded for this clone. The chain uses TRBV5-6 and TRBJ2-7; 7 positions agree with TRBD2. The germline CDR1 and CDR2 sequences are SGHDT and YYEEEE. The CDR3 extends over 11 amino acids. The trim removed 3 bases at V and 6 bases at J, leaving 0 bases unmatched. For the CDR3, the DNA is TGTGCCAGCAGCTGGGGGGGCGAGCAGTACTTC. It specifies CASSWGGEQYF.

The CDR3 DNA follows: TGCAGCGTGAGGGGACAGGGCCCCACAGATACGCAGTATTTT. Encoded protein: CSVRGQGPTDTQYF. This chain uses TRBV29-1 with TRBJ2-3, with 9 bases that match TRBD1. With 6 bases clipped from V and 2 bases from J, the junction kept 6 bases outside the gene matches. CDR1 is SQVTM, CDR2 ANQGSEA, per germline. The CDR3 is made up of 14 amino acids.

The gene calls are TRBV20-1 and TRBJ2-1; no definite D call. CDR3 length: 10 residues. From germline, CDR1 is DFQATT and CDR2 SNEGSKA (reference sequence). V lost 4 bases to trimming and J lost 9 bases, with 7 bases between them. In nucleotides, the CDR3 is TGCAGTGCTATAATTAGTGAGCAGTTCTTC. Protein sequence: CSAIISEQFF.

This clone appeared once. This sequence joins TRBV7-9 and TRBJ2-3; 12 bases map to TRBD1. CDR1 and CDR2 (germline): SEHNR, FQNEAQ (reference sequence). The CDR3 totals 17 residues. J lost 5 bases, V lost 6 bases, and 12 bases had no gene match. The CDR3 coding sequence is TGTGCCAGCAGAAAGTTTACTCGGGACAGGGGGCAAGATACGCAGTATTTT. Encoded protein: CASRKFTRDRGQDTQYF.

The J gene is TRBJ2-5, the V gene TRBV5-6; perhaps TRBD2 as D (5 bases). TRBJ2-7 matches the DNA end more closely, so the J call is doubtful. In germline, CDR1 is SGHDT, CDR2 YYEEEE. The CDR3 extends over 13 amino acids. CDR3 DNA: TGTGCCAGCAGCTTAAGGGAGACCTACGAGCAGTACTTC. Its protein is CASSLRETYEQYF.

The rearrangement links TRBV21-1 to TRBJ2-5; the listed D gene, TRBD1, was not tested against the DNA. The DNA end favors TRBJ2-7, so the J call may be wrong. TRBV21-1 is an annotated pseudogene. The CDR3 sequence is 13 residues long. DNA of the CDR3: TGTGCCAGGCTTAAGGGACACCTCTACGAGCAGTACTTC. This codes for CARLKGHLYEQYF.

V is TRBV7-2 and J is TRBJ2-2; D unresolved. V lost 2 bases, J lost 7 bases, and 8 bases lay in between. The CDR3 is made up of 13 amino acids. Germline CDR1 reads SGHTA; CDR2 reads FQGNSA. Here the CDR3 reads CASSLSQVGELFF. The CDR3 DNA sequence: TGTGCCAGCAGCTTATCCCAGGTCGGGGAGCTGTTTTTT.

The rearrangement links TRBV6-1 to TRBJ2-3; D remains unclear. Germline CDR1 MNHNS, CDR2 SASEGT. The CDR3 is made up of 14 amino acids. V was clipped by 4 bases and J by 0 bases, with 8 bases between them. CDR3 region: CASSAESSTDTQYF. The CDR3 DNA reads TGTGCCAGCAGTGCGGAGAGTAGCACAGATACGCAGTATTTT.

V gene TRBV15 combines with J gene TRBJ1-2; 8 nucleotides match TRBD1. The J segment lost 2 bases and the V segment lost 1 base, leaving 6 bases of the junction unmatched. CDR1 LNHNV and CDR2 YYDKDF come from the germline V gene (reference sequence). The CDR3 consists of 16 residues. The CDR3 DNA is TGTGCCACCAGCAGAGGTGCTGACAGGGGCAACTATGGCTACACCTTC. Residues: CATSRGADRGNYGYTF.

This clone came up once. The genes are TRBV14 and TRBJ1-6; TRBD1 matches 7 bases. The trim removed 4 bases at V and 13 bases at J, leaving 7 bases unmatched. The CDR3 sequence is 13 residues long. Germline V gives CDR1 SGHDN, CDR2 FVKESK. In DNA, the CDR3 is TGTGCCAGCAGCCCCAGGGGGATTCGGCCCCTCCACTTT. It codes for CASSPRGIRPLHF.

The V call is TRBV5-1, the J call TRBJ1-1, with D hard to call. Per germline, CDR1 SGHRS and CDR2 YFSETQ. V lost 4 bases, J lost 5 bases, and 15 bases lay in between. The CDR3 is 14 amino acids. DNA of the CDR3: TGCGCCAGCAGCGGAACCGGGCGGGAGACTGAAGCTTTCTTT. It specifies CASSGTGRETEAFF.

This clone was detected only a few times. The genes are TRBV9 and TRBJ2-7; 11 bases agree with TRBD1. This CDR3 has 13 residues. After removal of 3 bases from V and 6 bases from J, the junction contained 2 bases not matched to a gene. The germline CDR1 and CDR2 sequences are SGDLS and YYNGEE. Written as DNA, the CDR3 is TGTGCCAGCAGCGGGACAGGGGGCAGCGAGCAGTACTTC. Its protein is CASSGTGGSEQYF. Supplemented by reference TRBV9 and TRBJ2-7, the full variable domain reads DSGVTQTPKHLITATGQRVTLRCSPRSGDLSVYWYQQSLDQGLQFLIQYYNGEERAKGNILERFSAQQFPDLHSELNLSSLELGDSALYFCASSGTGGSEQYFGPGTRLTVT.

This clone appeared a single time. Relative to the germline gene, one junction end is altered; a read error may explain this. The chain employs TRBV7-9 and TRBJ2-7, with 7 bases matching TRBD1. Looked up from germline, CDR1 is SEHNR and CDR2 is FQNEAQ (reference sequence). CDR3 length: 16 residues. CDR3 coding DNA: TGTGCCAGCAGCGCCTACCCGGGACAGCCCTCCCACGAGCAGTACTTC. Amino acids: CASSAYPGQPSHEQYF.

This clone came up a few times. The chain joins TRBV10-3 to TRBJ1-6; no reliable D call. In germline, CDR1 is ENHRY, CDR2 SYGVKD. The CDR3 loop spans 13 amino acids. Trimming took off 8 bases at V and 5 bases at J, with 10 bases between the two ends. The chain's CDR3 is CAICSGNNSPLHF. In nucleotides, the CDR3 is TGTGCCATCTGTTCGGGGAATAATTCACCCCTCCACTTT.

This sequence joins TRBV18 and TRBJ1-1; possible D gene TRBD1, 5 bases. CDR1 and CDR2 (germline): KGHSH, LQKENI. The CDR3 loop spans 13 amino acids. The V and J ends lost 3 bases and 7 bases respectively, with 12 bases between them. The CDR3 DNA is TGTGCCAGCTCACCGGGGGGACCGGATGAAGCTTTCTTT. Its protein is CASSPGGPDEAFF.

The chain links TRBV7-8 to TRBJ2-7, with 7 bases matching TRBD2. The CDR3 runs 15 residues. Germline V gives CDR1 SGHVS, CDR2 FQNEAQ. Trimming cost V 5 bases and J 3 bases; bases outside gene matches: 10. The CDR3 loop reads CASSTPRTSLYEQYF. CDR3 nucleotide sequence: TGTGCCAGCAGCACTCCCCGGACTAGTCTCTACGAGCAGTACTTC.